Listed below are T cell receptor beta chains from one sample, sequenced in a study of cytomegalovirus exposure and HLA in healthy donors. Only in-frame clones appear in the TCRdb table, and some are missing; sequencing was by immunoSEQ multiplex PCR. This table holds 35,000 to 50,000 clones, roughly 51% found once. Material: PBMCs. The receptors shown here come from a man between 60 and 75 years old in good health and CMV-seronegative. Both conserved end residues are part of each CDR3. A D gene is named only where the DNA matches it firmly. Only some rows state a clone size, as once, few, many or a class for expanded clones.

cdr3_nt: TGTGCCAGCAGCTTAGGATCTAGCGGGAGTGAGCAGTTCTTC; cdr3_aa: CASSLGSSGSEQFF; clone_size: few; j_call: TRBJ2-1; v_call: TRBV7-7; d_call: TRBD2
cdr3_nt: TGTGCCAGCAGTGTGAGCAGGGGCAATCAGCCCCAGCATTTT; cdr3_aa: CASSVSRGNQPQHF; clone_size: -; j_call: TRBJ1-5; v_call: TRBV2; d_call: -
cdr3_nt: TGTGCCAGCAGTCACAGGGAAAACACCGGGGAGCTGTTTTTT; cdr3_aa: CASSHRENTGELFF; clone_size: -; j_call: TRBJ2-2; v_call: TRBV7-9; d_call: -
cdr3_nt: TGTGCCAGCGGCAGGACAGGGGATCAGCCCCAGCATTTT; cdr3_aa: CASGRTGDQPQHF; clone_size: few; j_call: TRBJ1-5; v_call: TRBV6-6; d_call: TRBD1
cdr3_nt: TGTGCCAGCAGTGCCGCGACAGCCTCTAATGAAAAACTGTTTTTT; cdr3_aa: CASSAATASNEKLFF; clone_size: few; j_call: TRBJ1-4; v_call: TRBV6-5; d_call: -
cdr3_nt: TGTGCCAGCAGTCCGATTGGAGGAGCGTACGAGCAGTACTTC; cdr3_aa: CASSPIGGAYEQYF; clone_size: once; j_call: TRBJ2-7; v_call: TRBV28; d_call: -
cdr3_nt: TGTGCCAGTAGTCCTCGACAGGGGCCTTTCTATGGCTACACCTTC; cdr3_aa: CASSPRQGPFYGYTF; clone_size: -; j_call: TRBJ1-2; v_call: TRBV19; d_call: TRBD1
cdr3_nt: TGCGCCAGCAGTGAAGGGGTTCTTGGACAAGAGACCCAGTACTTC; cdr3_aa: CASSEGVLGQETQYF; clone_size: -; j_call: TRBJ2-5; v_call: TRBV10-1; d_call: -
cdr3_nt: TGTGCCAGCTCACCACCGTCGGGAACTAACACTGAAGCTTTCTTT; cdr3_aa: CASSPPSGTNTEAFF; clone_size: few; j_call: TRBJ1-1; v_call: TRBV18; d_call: -
cdr3_nt: TGTGCCAGCAGTCAGACAGGGGGCGGGCAGCCCCAGCATTTT; cdr3_aa: CASSQTGGGQPQHF; clone_size: -; j_call: TRBJ1-5; v_call: TRBV28; d_call: TRBD1
cdr3_nt: TGTGCCAGCAGGGGGACAGGGGGGACTGAAGCTTTCTTT; cdr3_aa: CASRGTGGTEAFF; clone_size: -; j_call: TRBJ1-1; v_call: TRBV25-1; d_call: TRBD1
cdr3_nt: TGTGCCTGGAGTCCTAGACAGAACTATGGCTACACCTTC; cdr3_aa: CAWSPRQNYGYTF; clone_size: -; j_call: TRBJ1-2; v_call: TRBV30; d_call: -
cdr3_nt: TGCGCCAGCAGCGTAGCGGGACTAACAATGAAGCAGTTCTTC; cdr3_aa: CASSVAGLTMKQFF; clone_size: -; j_call: TRBJ2-1; v_call: TRBV10-2; d_call: TRBD2
cdr3_nt: TGTGCCAGCAGCGCGGACAGGGGGCGTTATGAAAAACTGTTTTTT; cdr3_aa: CASSADRGRYEKLFF; clone_size: few; j_call: TRBJ1-4; v_call: TRBV5-4; d_call: TRBD1
cdr3_nt: TGTGCCAGCAGTTACTCGACAGGGATCGGCACTGAAGCTTTCTTT; cdr3_aa: CASSYSTGIGTEAFF; clone_size: -; j_call: TRBJ1-1; v_call: TRBV6-5; d_call: TRBD1
cdr3_nt: TGTGCCAGCAGCCCCCTACAGGGCGAGCAGTACTTC; cdr3_aa: CASSPLQGEQYF; clone_size: few; j_call: TRBJ2-7; v_call: TRBV7-9; d_call: -
cdr3_nt: TGTGCCAGCAGCCTCACCGGGACAGGCACAGATACGCAGTATTTT; cdr3_aa: CASSLTGTGTDTQYF; clone_size: -; j_call: TRBJ2-3; v_call: TRBV7-2; d_call: TRBD1
cdr3_nt: TGTGCCACCAGCAGAGATTACGGTTCCGGCGGGAGGGCCGGTAATGAGCAGTTCTTC; cdr3_aa: CATSRDYGSGGRAGNEQFF; clone_size: few; j_call: TRBJ2-1; v_call: TRBV15; d_call: TRBD2
cdr3_nt: TGCAGCGTTGAAACGGGGCCAGGGGGTGGGGAGACCCAGTACTTC; cdr3_aa: CSVETGPGGGETQYF; clone_size: -; j_call: TRBJ2-5; v_call: TRBV29-1; d_call: TRBD1
cdr3_nt: TGTGCCAGCAGTGTGATCCCTCCCGGGAGCACAGATACGCAGTATTTT; cdr3_aa: CASSVIPPGSTDTQYF; clone_size: -; j_call: TRBJ2-3; v_call: TRBV2; d_call: -
cdr3_nt: TGTGCCACCAGCAGTCGACAGGCCAGAGATACGCAGTATTTT; cdr3_aa: CATSSRQARDTQYF; clone_size: -; j_call: TRBJ2-3; v_call: TRBV15; d_call: -
cdr3_nt: TGTGCCAGCAGCCAACAGACTAGTGCAGATACGCAGTATTTT; cdr3_aa: CASSQQTSADTQYF; clone_size: -; j_call: TRBJ2-3; v_call: TRBV7-2; d_call: -
cdr3_nt: TGTGCCAGCAGGGAGCCGGGACAGGGCTACGAGCAGTACTTC; cdr3_aa: CASREPGQGYEQYF; clone_size: many; j_call: TRBJ2-7; v_call: TRBV6-1; d_call: TRBD1
cdr3_nt: TGTGCCAGCAGTGATCCTAGGGGGTACTCCTACGAGCAGTACTTC; cdr3_aa: CASSDPRGYSYEQYF; clone_size: few; j_call: TRBJ2-7; v_call: TRBV6-1; d_call: -
cdr3_nt: TGTGCCAGCAGCGTAGAGGGGACAATCGGGGAGCTGTTTTTT; cdr3_aa: CASSVEGTIGELFF; clone_size: -; j_call: TRBJ2-2; v_call: TRBV9; d_call: -
cdr3_nt: TGTGCCAGCAGCCTAGGCAGGGACAATGAGCAGTTCTTC; cdr3_aa: CASSLGRDNEQFF; clone_size: -; j_call: TRBJ2-1; v_call: TRBV7-2; d_call: -
cdr3_nt: TGTGCCTGGAATGGGGGCGGCACTGAAGCTTTCTTT; cdr3_aa: CAWNGGGTEAFF; clone_size: -; j_call: TRBJ1-1; v_call: TRBV30; d_call: -
cdr3_nt: TGTGCCAGCAGTTTATCTTTCGGTAATCAGCCCCAGCATTTT; cdr3_aa: CASSLSFGNQPQHF; clone_size: -; j_call: TRBJ1-5; v_call: TRBV28; d_call: -
cdr3_nt: TGTGCCAGCAGCCCCGGACAGGGGGCCTACGAGCAGTACTTC; cdr3_aa: CASSPGQGAYEQYF; clone_size: -; j_call: TRBJ2-7; v_call: TRBV27; d_call: TRBD1
cdr3_nt: TGTGCCAGCAAATTGGGTGGAGGCCGGAACACTGAAGCTTTCTTT; cdr3_aa: CASKLGGGRNTEAFF; clone_size: once; j_call: TRBJ1-1; v_call: TRBV28; d_call: -
cdr3_nt: TGTGCCAGCAGCCCTTGGACAGGGGATAATGAAAAACTGTTTTTT; cdr3_aa: CASSPWTGDNEKLFF; clone_size: -; j_call: TRBJ1-4; v_call: TRBV5-4; d_call: TRBD1
cdr3_nt: TGTGCCAGCAGCTTAAGTATCGGGGAAAATGAGCAGTTCTTC; cdr3_aa: CASSLSIGENEQFF; clone_size: -; j_call: TRBJ2-1; v_call: TRBV7-9; d_call: -
cdr3_nt: TGTGCCAGCAGTTCCCAGGGGGATCGGACTGAAGCTTTCTTT; cdr3_aa: CASSSQGDRTEAFF; clone_size: -; j_call: TRBJ1-1; v_call: TRBV27; d_call: TRBD1
cdr3_nt: TGTGCCAGCAGGCGCTCAGACAGGGGGCGGGATGGCTACACCTTC; cdr3_aa: CASRRSDRGRDGYTF; clone_size: -; j_call: TRBJ1-2; v_call: TRBV28; d_call: TRBD1
cdr3_nt: TGCAGCGTTGAAGGACAGGGGTACTACGAGCAGTACTTC; cdr3_aa: CSVEGQGYYEQYF; clone_size: -; j_call: TRBJ2-7; v_call: TRBV29-1; d_call: TRBD1
cdr3_nt: TGTGCCAGCAGCTTCAGTCGGCGGGCAGCCTACGAGCAGTACTTC; cdr3_aa: CASSFSRRAAYEQYF; clone_size: -; j_call: TRBJ2-7; v_call: TRBV7-2; d_call: -
cdr3_nt: TGTGCCAGCAGCGACGGACAGGGGGCCAGTGGCTACACCTTC; cdr3_aa: CASSDGQGASGYTF; clone_size: -; j_call: TRBJ1-2; v_call: TRBV9; d_call: TRBD1
cdr3_nt: TGTGCCAGCTCACAACAGGGGGCGAATCAGCCCCAGCATTTT; cdr3_aa: CASSQQGANQPQHF; clone_size: -; j_call: TRBJ1-5; v_call: TRBV18; d_call: TRBD1
cdr3_nt: TGCGCCAGCAGCCTTATGACAGGGTGGGACCACGAGCAGTACTTC; cdr3_aa: CASSLMTGWDHEQYF; clone_size: few; j_call: TRBJ2-7; v_call: TRBV4-3; d_call: TRBD1
cdr3_nt: TGTGCCAGCAGCCCCACGCTAGCGGGAGCCCCAGATACGCAGTATTTT; cdr3_aa: CASSPTLAGAPDTQYF; clone_size: once; j_call: TRBJ2-3; v_call: TRBV5-6; d_call: TRBD2